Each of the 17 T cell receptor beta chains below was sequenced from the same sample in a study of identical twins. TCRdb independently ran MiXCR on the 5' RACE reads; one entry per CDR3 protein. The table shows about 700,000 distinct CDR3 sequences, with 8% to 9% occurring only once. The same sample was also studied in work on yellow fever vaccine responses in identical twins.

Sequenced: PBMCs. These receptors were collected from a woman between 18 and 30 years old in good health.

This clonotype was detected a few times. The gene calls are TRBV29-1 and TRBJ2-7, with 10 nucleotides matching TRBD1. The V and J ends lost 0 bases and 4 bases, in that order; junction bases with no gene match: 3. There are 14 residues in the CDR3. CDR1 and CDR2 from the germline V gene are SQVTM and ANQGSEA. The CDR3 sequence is CSVEERQGAYEQYF. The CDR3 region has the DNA TGCAGCGTTGAAGAAAGACAGGGGGCTTACGAGCAGTACTTC.

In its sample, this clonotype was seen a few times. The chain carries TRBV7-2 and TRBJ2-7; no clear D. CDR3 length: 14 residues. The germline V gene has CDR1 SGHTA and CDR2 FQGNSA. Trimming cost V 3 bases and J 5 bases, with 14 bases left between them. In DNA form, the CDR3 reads TGTGCCAGCAGCTTCCCCACTAAGGTTCACGAGCAGTACTTC. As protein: CASSFPTKVHEQYF.

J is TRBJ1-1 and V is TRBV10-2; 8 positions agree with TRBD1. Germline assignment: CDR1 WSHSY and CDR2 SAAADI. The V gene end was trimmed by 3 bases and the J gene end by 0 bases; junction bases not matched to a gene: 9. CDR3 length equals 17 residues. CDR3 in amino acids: CASSDLRDRPLNTEAFF. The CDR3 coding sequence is TGCGCCAGCAGTGACCTCCGGGACAGGCCTCTGAACACTGAAGCTTTCTTT.

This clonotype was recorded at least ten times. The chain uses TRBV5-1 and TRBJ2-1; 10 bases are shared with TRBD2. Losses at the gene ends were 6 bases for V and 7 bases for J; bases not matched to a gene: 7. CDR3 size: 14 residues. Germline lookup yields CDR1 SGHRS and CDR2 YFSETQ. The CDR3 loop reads CASTPQRGGNEQFF. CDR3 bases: TGCGCCAGCACTCCCCAGCGGGGGGGAAATGAGCAGTTCTTC.

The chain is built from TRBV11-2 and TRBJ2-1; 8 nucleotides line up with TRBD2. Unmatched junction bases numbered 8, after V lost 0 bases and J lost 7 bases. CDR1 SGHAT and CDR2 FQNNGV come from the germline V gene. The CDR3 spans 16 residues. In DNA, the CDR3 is TGTGCCAGCAGCTTAGATCCAGAGACTAGCGTTAATGAGCAGTTCTTC. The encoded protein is CASSLDPETSVNEQFF.

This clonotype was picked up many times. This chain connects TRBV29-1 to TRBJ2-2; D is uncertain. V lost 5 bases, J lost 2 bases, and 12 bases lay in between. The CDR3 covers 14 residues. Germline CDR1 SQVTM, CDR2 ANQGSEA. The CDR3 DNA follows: TGCAGCGTTAGCGCTTCTCTTAACACCGGGGAGCTGTTTTTT. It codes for CSVSASLNTGELFF.

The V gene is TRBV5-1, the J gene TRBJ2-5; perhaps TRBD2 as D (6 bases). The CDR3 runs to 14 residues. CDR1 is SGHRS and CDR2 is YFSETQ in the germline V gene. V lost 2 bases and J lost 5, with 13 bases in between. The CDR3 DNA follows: TGCGCCAGCAGCTTTCAAGGGGCGGGGGAGACCCAGTACTTC. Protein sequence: CASSFQGAGETQYF. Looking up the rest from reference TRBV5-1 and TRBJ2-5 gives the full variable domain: KAGVTQTPRYLIKTRGQQVTLSCSPISGHRSVSWYQQTPGQGLQFLFEYFSETQRNKGNFPGRFSGRQFSNSRSEMNVSTLELGDSALYLCASSFQGAGETQYFGPGTRLLVL.

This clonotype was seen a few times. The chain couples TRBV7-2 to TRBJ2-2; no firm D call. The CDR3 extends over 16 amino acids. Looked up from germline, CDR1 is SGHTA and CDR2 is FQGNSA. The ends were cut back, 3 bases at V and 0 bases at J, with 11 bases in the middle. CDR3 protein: CASSLSPASNTGELFF. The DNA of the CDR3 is TGTGCCAGCAGCTTGTCCCCCGCCTCGAACACCGGGGAGCTGTTTTTT.

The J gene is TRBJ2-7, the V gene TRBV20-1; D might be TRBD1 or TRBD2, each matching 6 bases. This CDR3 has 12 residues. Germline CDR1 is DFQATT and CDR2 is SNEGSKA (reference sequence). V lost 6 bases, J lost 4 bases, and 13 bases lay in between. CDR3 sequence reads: CSARGGVYEQYF. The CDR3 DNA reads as TGCAGTGCCAGGGGAGGCGTGTACGAGCAGTACTTC.

Here the CDR3 reads CASRSEDRAGANVLTF. The DNA of the CDR3 is TGTGCCAGCAGAAGCGAAGACAGGGCTGGGGCCAACGTCCTGACTTTC. The rearrangement uses TRBV2 and TRBJ2-6; 7 bases map to TRBD1. Trimming at V came to 6 bases and at J to 2 bases, leaving 7 bases not matched to a gene. CDR3 size: 16 residues. Germline CDR1 and CDR2: SNHLY and FYNNEI.

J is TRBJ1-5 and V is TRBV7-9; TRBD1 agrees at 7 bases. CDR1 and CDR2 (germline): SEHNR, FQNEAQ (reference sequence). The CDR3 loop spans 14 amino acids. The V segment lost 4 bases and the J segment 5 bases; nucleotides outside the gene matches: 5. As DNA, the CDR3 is TGTGCCAGCAGCTCCCAGGGGGTGTATCAGCCCCAGCATTTT. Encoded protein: CASSSQGVYQPQHF.

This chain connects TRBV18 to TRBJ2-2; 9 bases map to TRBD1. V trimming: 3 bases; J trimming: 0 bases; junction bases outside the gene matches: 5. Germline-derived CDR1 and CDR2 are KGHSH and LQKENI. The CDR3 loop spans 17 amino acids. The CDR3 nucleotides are TGTGCCAGCTCACCGGGGACAGGGTATTCGAACACCGGGGAGCTGTTTTTT. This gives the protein CASSPGTGYSNTGELFF.

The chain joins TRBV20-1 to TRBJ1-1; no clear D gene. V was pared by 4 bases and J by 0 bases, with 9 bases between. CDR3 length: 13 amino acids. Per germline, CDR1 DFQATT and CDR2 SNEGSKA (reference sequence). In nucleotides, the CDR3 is TGCAGTGCTATGGAGGCGGTGAACACTGAAGCTTTCTTT. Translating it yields CSAMEAVNTEAFF.

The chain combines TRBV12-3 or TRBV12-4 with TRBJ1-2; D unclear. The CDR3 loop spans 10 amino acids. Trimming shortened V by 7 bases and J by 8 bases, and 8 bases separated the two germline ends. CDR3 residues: CASTGVGYTF. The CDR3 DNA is TGTGCCAGCACCGGGGTCGGCTACACCTTC.

CDR3 region: CASKAAQETQYF. CDR3 DNA: TGTGCCAGCAAAGCGGCCCAAGAGACCCAGTACTTC. The chain combines TRBV12-3 or TRBV12-4 with TRBJ2-5; the D gene is possibly TRBD2 (5 bases). Trimming took off 7 bases at V and 1 base at J, with 7 bases between the two ends. This CDR3 spans 12 amino acids.

Written as DNA, the CDR3 is TGCAGTGCTAGAACCGTACCGGCGATACTAGCGACAGATACGCAGTATTTT. Protein product: CSARTVPAILATDTQYF. The chain has TRBV20-1 and TRBJ2-3; TRBD2 aligns across 7 bases. The CDR3 spans 17 residues. V shed 2 bases, J shed 3 bases, and the junction held 14 bases outside the gene matches. Germline V gives CDR1 DFQATT, CDR2 SNEGSKA (reference sequence).

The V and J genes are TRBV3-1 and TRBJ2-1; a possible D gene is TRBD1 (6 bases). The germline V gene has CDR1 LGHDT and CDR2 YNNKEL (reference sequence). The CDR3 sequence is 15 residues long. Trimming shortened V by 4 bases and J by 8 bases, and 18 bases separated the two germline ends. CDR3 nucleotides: TGTGCCAGCAGCCGCGAAACACAGGGATGGGATGAGCAGTTCTTC. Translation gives CASSRETQGWDEQFF.